This TCR beta chain is drawn from a study of cytomegalovirus exposure and HLA in healthy donors (dated by TCRdb to the late 2010s). For the study in its entirety: An earlier analysis of several hundred of the donors reported roughly 300 Gb of sequence data and 117 million unique TCR beta sequences obtained from about 179 million T cells. A later analysis re-examined previously published TCR beta repertoires from more than 650 donors and added high-resolution HLA genotyping to investigate patterns of TCR occurrence. A handful of DR-DQ haplotypes were handled as single units for association and clustering because linkage in the cohort was strong. In a later genetic analysis, genome-wide SNP genotypes for about three fifths of the roughly 670 donors were used, and that subset was treated as a discovery cohort. An early release that covered around 590 HLA-typed donors contained approximately 300 gigabases of sequencing data and about 93 million unique TCR sequences. The study used immunosequencing to profile the T cell repertoires of more than 650 subjects and linked those repertoires to cytomegalovirus serostatus. Alongside the repertoire data, information on donor age, sex, ethnicity and CMV serostatus was compiled. The number of typed donors differed by locus: roughly 629-640 for A, B, C, DRB1 and DQB1; some 500 for DQA1; roughly 600 for DPA1; and roughly 490 for DPB1. To predict cytomegalovirus infection status, the study combined high-throughput TCR immunosequencing, statistical association of individual TCRs with disease status, and machine learning. Class I and class II HLA loci were covered by the typing at four-digit resolution. Among the roughly 400 genotyped donors, under 90% belonged to the genetic ancestry cluster associated with self-reported Caucasian donors. In an earlier analysis of over 550 of the donors, high-throughput TCR beta sequencing was used to judge whether each TCR beta V gene segment behaved as functional or pseudogenic. Rather than drawing on any new phenotypic data, the later analysis identified candidate immune exposures from TCR beta sequences and the way those sequences occurred across donors. Along with the roughly 700-subject first cohort, a separate validation cohort of around 120 different subjects was used. Every discovery cohort repertoire had been produced on one sequencing platform. The study aimed to test whether cataloging public T cell receptors could reveal signatures of past pathogen exposure. On average, about 200,000 unique TCR beta nucleotide sequences were sequenced per donor among 300 to 500 genotyped donors of the cohort, with around 19% of those sequences being non-productive.

A note on this clone: No cognate antigen has been identified for it. There are no base qualities to consult, and no much larger clone falls within one base.

The cohort consisted of 600 or so healthy bone marrow donors. All cohort members were sampled while nominally healthy, although unrecorded immune exposures were likely present. The donor tested CMV seronegative and was one of the 352 seronegative cohort members. A peripheral blood sample was collected from each donor, and TCR beta sequencing was performed on peripheral blood mononuclear cells. Genomic DNA was extracted from the blood cell samples with the Qiagen DNeasy Blood Extraction Kit. Library preparation used the immunoSEQ multiplex PCR assay. For the multiplex PCR, a mixture combining 60 forward primers for TCR Vbeta segments and 13 reverse primers for TCR Jbeta segments was used. Amplification of the CDR3 region of rearranged TCR beta genes was performed with a multiplex PCR assay on genomic DNA. On the Illumina HiSeq System, the amplified TCR beta libraries were sequenced as 87-base-pair reads. Processing in the source paper ran as follows. A later analysis tallied roughly 76 million unique TCR beta chains across the 666 repertoires, and approximately 9.9 million of those chains were shared by two or more donors. To remove PCR and sequencing errors, raw reads were error-corrected and collapsed into unique sequences using a nearest-neighbor algorithm that merged closely related sequences. V, D and J gene segments were assigned by aligning CDR3 sequences to IMGT reference sequences. For a sequence to be retained, a match of at least six nucleotides was required to both a V gene segment and a J gene segment. A rearrangement was called productive if the CDR3 had no stop codons and remained in frame with V and J, and every other rearrangement was called non-productive. CDR3 was defined by IMGT convention, running from the second conserved V-encoded cysteine to the conserved J-encoded phenylalanine. In an earlier analysis of some 550 of the donors, sequences lacking an unambiguous match to a single V gene segment were excluded. An earlier analysis of approximately 590 of the donors called V segments functional above 56.7% productive rearrangements and segregating when the between-donor standard deviation exceeded 5%. To diagnose cytomegalovirus status from the catalog of TCR beta chain sequences, a statistical classification framework was built. In a later analysis, V and J genes were assigned by comparing TCR nucleotide sequences against IMGT/GENE-DB human TR gene sequences. In a later analysis, CDR3 sequences and most-parsimonious VDJ recombination scenarios were assigned using the TCRdist pipeline. In a later analysis, each TCR beta chain was defined by its CDR3 amino acid sequence together with its V-gene family, and reads lacking a unique V-gene family were excluded. In a later analysis, a few hundred highly shared, low-generation-probability nucleotide sequences were removed to address suspected cross-contamination and a sequencing artifact. In a later analysis, a clonal expansion index was calculated for each public chain from normalized within-repertoire ranks of inferred template counts. In a later analysis, generation probabilities were computed with a VDJ recombination model fitted to out-of-frame rearrangements, and the resulting probabilities were checked against IGoR. In a later analysis, hypergeometric tests were used to score TCR-TCR, TCR-HLA and TCR-CMV co-occurrence, with a repertoire-size bias correction applied to TCR pairs. A later analysis estimated false discovery rates by permuting HLA or CMV assignments 20 times. In a later analysis, co-occurring TCRs were grouped using DBSCAN, and TCRdist sequence similarity was added for clustering within HLA-allele-positive subsets. Repertoires with fewer than 30,000 or more than 120,000 public chains, plus five repertoires with anomalous nucleotide sharing, were excluded from co-occurrence clustering. Sourced from immuneACCESS, this table was stored by TCRdb with only in-frame sequences that have V and J called. A share of the clones is absent; for the studies checked, an unresolved V gene accounts for under half, and the remainder has no known explanation. V, J and clone size reflect that table, while D and trimming were determined from the DNA. This sample holds 95,000 to 150,000 clones; around 65% were observed only once. The ten most abundant clones make up roughly 1.4% of the sample.

General conclusions and limits of the study: The only immune exposure information available for the cohort was CMV serostatus. An earlier analysis of around 600 of the donors showed that most TCR beta V segments appeared in productive rearrangements either about 90% or about 30% of the time, which broadly matched IMGT annotations. A further reported finding was that TCR beta sequences accurately predicted the HLA-A and HLA-B alleles for most subjects in the first cohort. In a later genetic analysis, a missense DCLRE1C variant was associated with V-gene and J-gene trimming of TCR beta chains, and the association was replicated in an independent cohort. The authors suggested that the approach could potentially be extended to other disease states and immunological phenotypes. The study listed 170 or so TCR beta chains as associated with cytomegalovirus. A cluster of highly shared sequence variants was judged likely to represent a technical artifact of the sequencing pipeline. The cohort was sequenced for TCR beta chains only, and without alpha or paired-chain data the features that could be detected were limited. Linkage disequilibrium might explain the correlated functional status among segregating V segments, but an unknown experimental factor could not be excluded. Several of the top co-occurrence clusters appeared to be linked to parvovirus B19, influenza, CMV and Epstein-Barr virus, according to a later analysis. In a later analysis, HLA-associated TCR beta chains were found to be more clonally expanded and to have lower generation probabilities than equally common non-associated chains. In a later analysis, most CMV-associated TCR beta chains were found to appear HLA-restricted, with HLA associations seemingly driven largely by CMV exposure. Compared with the roughly 670-donor mean, donors in an Asian-associated ancestry cluster had fewer N-insertions in productive TCRs, according to a later genetic analysis. HLA typing was unavailable for some donors at each locus, so association tests used only the typed subset. The presence/absence analyses assumed that sequencing depth was roughly uniform across donors, and that assumption may not be true. Most TCR sequences were observed very rarely across donors, whereas some public TCRs were present in many individuals. Specific HLA alleles were associated with around 18,000 TCR beta sequences at a false discovery rate of 0.05 in a later analysis. In both the original and validation cohorts, the classifier was reported to diagnose cytomegalovirus status with high specificity and sensitivity. The 87-base-pair reads could not distinguish some IMGT-functional V segments, including TRBV6-2 and TRBV6-3, so those segments were excluded. Assigning TCR associations to individual alleles was difficult when HLA alleles, especially DR and DQ, strongly co-occurred. The earlier analysis of about 600 of the donors excluded 15 to 20 rarely observed V segments, including chromosome 9 orphons, because counts were too low. According to a later analysis, TCR association rates differed among HLA loci, with DRB1 alleles showing the most associated TCRs and HLA-C alleles showing the fewest. In vitro tests confirmed that a few of the cytomegalovirus-associated TCR beta chains recognize cytomegalovirus antigens.

Taken from the germline V gene, the CDR1 and CDR2 loops are MNHNS and SASEGT. Trimming takes 6 bases from V and 7 bases from J, and the germline ends sit 16 bases apart. CDR3 length: 14 amino acids, cysteine to phenylalanine. Of the read, only the CDR3 DNA is kept; its 42 bases are in frame from base 1. The sample taken for sequencing was PBMCs. The clonotype was recovered from a man in his late teens or twenties in good health and CMV-seronegative. Rearrangement joined TRBV6-1 to TRBJ1-5, with TRBD1 tentatively as D gene (5 bases match). CDR3 reads: CASRARQGGQPQHF. The base sequence is TGTGCCAGCAGGGCCCGGCAGGGCGGCCAGCCCCAGCATTTT.